The 24 T cell receptor beta chains listed next were all sequenced from one sample in a study of tumor-infiltrating lymphocytes in primary liver carcinoma. Making TCR beta cDNA involved approximately 0.5 ug total RNA and a constant-region primer. Three rounds of nested multiplex PCR with slightly modified ARM-PCR produced TCR beta libraries. The opening two PCR rounds, about 11 cycles each, paired TRBV1-TRBV30 forward primers with a C-beta reverse primer. TCRdb re-called the multiplex PCR reads with MiXCR, one entry per CDR3 protein. Among approximately 190,000 distinct CDR3 sequences, 85% were seen once, and the ten largest hold around 18%. Both RNA and DNA were isolated together from 20-30 mg of bulk tissue that had not been sorted. The sample comprised tumor tissue from primary liver carcinoma. Source of these receptors: a man aged 35 to 55 with primary liver carcinoma and hepatitis B virus infection.

Of note for this clonotype: One junction end disagrees with the germline gene, perhaps due to a read error. The chain uses TRBV11-3 and TRBJ2-2; a weak D match, TRBD2 (5 bases). The CDR3 consists of 15 residues. The germline V gene has CDR1 SGHNT and CDR2 YENEEA. The CDR3 bases are TGTGCCAGCAACTGGGGAGTGGAGAACACCGGGGAGCTGTTTTTC. As protein: CASNWGVENTGELFF.

Concerning this clonotype itself: This may arise from a read error, as a much more abundant clone is one base away. The rearrangement joins TRBV5-1 to TRBJ2-7; possible D gene TRBD1, 6 bases. This CDR3 is built from 16 residues. In germline, CDR1 is SGHRS, CDR2 YFSETQ. Trimming stripped 0 bases from V and 6 bases from J, with 19 bases between. The CDR3 nucleotides are TGCGCCAGCAGCTTGGTGTCACGGAAACAGGGCGGCGAGCAGTACTTC. Protein sequence: CASSLVSRKQGGEQYF.

A word on this clonotype: Its ends do not fully match the called genes, so a read error is possible. The chain is built from TRBV4-2 and TRBJ1-3; the match to TRBD1 covers 9 bases. Per germline, CDR1 LGHNA and CDR2 YNFKEQ. CDR3 length: 21 residues. CDR3 in amino acids: CASRQECLTGGRISSGNTIYF. CDR3 nucleotide sequence: TGTGCCAGCAGGCAAGAGTGCTTGACAGGGGGTCGTATTTCCTCTGGAAACACCATATATTTT.

This chain links TRBV4-3 with TRBJ1-6, with 7 positions matching TRBD1. The CDR3 length is 16 residues. CDR1 and CDR2 from the germline V gene are LGHNA and YSLEER. The junction had 12 bases not matched to a gene; V was cut back by 3 bases and J by 10 bases. CDR3 loop: CASSHLTGQVGSPLHF. CDR3 nucleotide sequence: TGCGCCAGCAGCCATCTAACTGGACAGGTGGGGTCACCCCTCCACTTT.

Of note for this clonotype: Germline and junction disagree at one end, which may indicate a read error. CDR3 loop: CASSYRLVSMNAEAFF. The DNA of the CDR3 is TGTGCCAGCAGTTACAGGCTAGTCAGCATGAACGCTGAAGCTTTCTTT. J is TRBJ1-1 and V is TRBV6-6, with D uncertain. Germline-derived CDR1 and CDR2 are MNHNY and SVGAGI (reference sequence). There are 16 residues in the CDR3.

This clonotype ranks as medium-sized (0.01 to 0.1%). The chain carries TRBV6-6 and TRBJ2-3; TRBD1 agrees at 9 bases. Per the germline V gene, CDR1 is MNHNY and CDR2 is SVGAGI (reference sequence). This CDR3 region has 14 residues. V lost 5 bases, J lost 3 bases, and 3 bases stayed unmatched. The CDR3 DNA sequence: TGTGCCAGCAGTGTACAGGGGGCAACAGATACGCAGTATTTT. This encodes CASSVQGATDTQYF.

This clonotype was observed once. A much larger clone lies one base from this, so it may be a read error. This chain links TRBV5-1 with TRBJ2-5; 9 bases fit TRBD1. The CDR3 is made up of 14 amino acids. Germline assignment: CDR1 SGHRS and CDR2 YFSETQ. The chain's CDR3 is CASSLQGAQEIQYF. CDR3 DNA sequence: TGCGCCAGCAGCTTACAGGGGGCGCAGGAGATCCAGTACTTC.

In the case of this clonotype: An end of the junction differs from the germline gene, which may be a read error. The rearrangement uses TRBV5-1 and TRBJ2-2, with D perhaps TRBD2 (5 bases). In germline, CDR1 is SGHRS, CDR2 YFSETQ. The CDR3 is 15 residues long. CDR3 sequence: CASSLVEKNTGELIF. CDR3 coding DNA: TGCGCCAGCAGCTTGGTGGAAAAGAACACCGGGGAGCTGATTTTT. Using reference TRBV5-1 and TRBJ2-2 for the parts outside the CDR3, the full variable domain is KAGVTQTPRYLIKTRGQQVTLSCSPISGHRSVSWYQQTPGQGLQFLFEYFSETQRNKGNFPGRFSGRQFSNSRSEMNVSTLELGDSALYLCASSLVEKNTGELIFGEGSRLTVL.

Turning to this clonotype: Germline and junction disagree at one end, which may indicate a read error. The chain links TRBV11-2 to TRBJ2-1; D ambiguous. CDR3 length: 12 residues. Germline CDR1 is SGHAT and CDR2 is FQNNGV. In nucleotides, the CDR3 is TGTACCTGCAGCTATAACTACAATGAGCCGTTCTTC. Protein: CTCSYNYNEPFF.

This clonotype is a singleton in its sample. The junction and the germline gene differ at one end; a read error may be behind it. This chain connects TRBV14 to TRBJ2-1, with a weak D call TRBD2 (5 bases). CDR1 and CDR2 (germline): SGHDN, FVKESK. The CDR3 sequence is 16 residues long. This CDR3 reads CSSSAVARWVNNEQFF. The CDR3 nucleotides are TGTTCCAGCAGTGCCGTAGCGAGATGGGTAAACAATGAACAGTTCTTC.

Notes on this clonotype: One junction end does not reproduce the germline sequence, and a read error may be involved. The rearrangement uses TRBV11-3 and TRBJ2-4; D perhaps matches TRBD2 (5 bases). CDR3 size: 17 residues. Germline CDR1 and CDR2: SGHNT and YENEEA. DNA for the CDR3: TGTGTCAGCAACTTTCCCGGGATTAGTGGGGCCAAAAACATTCAGTACTTC. It specifies CVSNFPGISGAKNIQYF.

The chain has TRBV12-3 or TRBV12-4 and TRBJ1-1, with D unclear. V was trimmed by 11 bases and J by 3 bases, leaving 16 bases between them. CDR3 length equals 13 residues. CDR3 in amino acids: CAGGLDRYTEAFF. Here the CDR3 DNA reads TGTGCCGGCGGTTTAGATAGATACACTGAAGCTTTCTTT.

On this clonotype: The junction shows a germline mismatch at one end, possibly a read error. The chain couples TRBV12-3 or TRBV12-4 to TRBJ2-1; D is ambiguous. The CDR3 totals 13 residues. CDR3 sequence: CTSSFSDPHEQFF. CDR3 in DNA: TGTACCAGTAGTTTCTCAGATCCCCATGAGCAGTTCTTC.

For this clonotype: At one end, the junction sequence differs from germline, possibly due to a read error. V and J are TRBV11-2 and TRBJ2-2; the D gene is possibly TRBD2 (5 bases). CDR1 is SGHAT, CDR2 FQNNGV, per germline. The CDR3 is made up of 13 amino acids. Here the CDR3 DNA reads TGTGCCAGCAGCCAAGGTATGGCCGGGGAACTGTTCTTT. As protein: CASSQGMAGELFF. The entire variable domain, with the rest obtained from reference TRBV11-2 and TRBJ2-2, is as follows: EAGVAQSPRYKIIEKRQSVAFWCNPISGHATLYWYQQILGQGPKLLIQFQNNGVVDDSQLPKDRFSAERLKGVDSTLKIQPAKLEDSAVYLCASSQGMAGELFFGEGSRLTVL.

The gene calls are TRBV11-3 and TRBJ2-7; 7 bases align to TRBD2. Losses at the gene ends were 0 bases for V and 2 bases for J; bases not matched to a gene: 7. The CDR3 covers 16 residues. CDR1 and CDR2 (germline): SGHNT, YENEEA. CDR3 loop: CASSLEASGPPYEQYF. The DNA for the CDR3 is TGTGCCAGCAGCTTAGAGGCTAGCGGCCCTCCCTACGAGCAGTACTTC.

The V gene is TRBV6-6, the J gene TRBJ1-1; 10 bases fit TRBD1. CDR3 length equals 14 residues. The ends lost 9 bases at V and 11 bases at J; junction bases unmatched: 15. Per the germline V gene, CDR1 is MNHNY and CDR2 is SVGAGI (reference sequence). CDR3 amino acids: CASSGTGVRTKAFF. In DNA form, the CDR3 reads TGTGCCAGTAGTGGGACAGGGGTAAGGACTAAGGCTTTCTTT.

J is TRBJ2-1 and V is TRBV11-2; D is uncertain. V lost 5 bases and J 0 bases, leaving 11 bases between the germline ends. Germline V gene sequence: CDR1 SGHAT, CDR2 FQNNGV. The CDR3 runs to 15 residues. The CDR3 loop is CASSLVHLSYNEQFF. The CDR3 DNA reads as TGTGCCAGCAGCCTAGTCCACCTCTCCTACAATGAGCAGTTCTTC.

This chain joins TRBV6-1 and TRBJ1-5; 7 bases are a match to TRBD1. The CDR3 runs to 15 residues. CDR1 and CDR2 from the germline V gene are MNHNS and SASEGT. V lost 4 bases, J lost 15 bases, and 18 bases stayed unmatched. CDR3 sequence: CASSVMTGSDRPPHF. CDR3 nucleotides: TGTGCCAGCAGTGTAATGACAGGGAGCGATCGGCCTCCGCATTTT.

Remarks on this clonotype: Given the absence of the conserved phenylalanine or tryptophan at the CDR3 end, a read error is likely. The chain recombines TRBV29-1 with TRBJ1-1; TRBD1 might be the D (5 bases). CDR3 size: 15 residues. V was shortened by 3 bases and J by 0 bases, with 14 bases between the two germline ends. CDR1 SQVTM and CDR2 ANQGSEA come from the germline V gene. The DNA of the CDR3 is TGCAGCGTTGAGGCGGGGTGGGGCATGAACACTGAAGCTTTCCTT. This translates into CSVEAGWGMNTEAFL.

This clonotype is a singleton in its sample. Mismatch with germline at one junction end may stem from a read error. The rearrangement links TRBV5-6 to TRBJ2-7, with 8 bases identical to TRBD1. CDR1 is SGHDT and CDR2 is YYEEEE in the germline V gene. The CDR3 is 13 residues long. This CDR3 reads CANSSRGPYEQYF. CDR3 in DNA: TGTGCCAACAGCTCCAGGGGGCCATACGAGCAATACTTC. The entire variable domain, with the rest obtained from reference TRBV5-6 and TRBJ2-7, is as follows: DAGVTQSPTHLIKTRGQQVTLRCSPKSGHDTVSWYQQALGQGPQFIFQYYEEEERQRGNFPDRFSGHQFPNYSSELNVNALLLGDSALYLCANSSRGPYEQYFGPGTRLTVT.

Worth noting for this clonotype: The CDR3 does not end in the conserved phenylalanine or tryptophan, so this is likely a read error. The J gene is TRBJ2-1, the V gene TRBV6-1, with 13 bases fitting TRBD2. Looked up from germline, CDR1 is MNHNS and CDR2 is SASEGT. The CDR3 has 15 amino acids. CDR3 sequence: CTSRGGLAGLYEQFL. CDR3 bases: TGTACCAGCAGAGGGGGACTAGCGGGGCTTTATGAGCAGTTCTTA.

To note about this clonotype: The CDR3 does not close with the conserved phenylalanine or tryptophan, likely indicating a read error. V gene TRBV4-2 combines with J gene TRBJ2-2, with D perhaps matching TRBD2 (6 bases). V lost 0 bases to trimming and J lost 1 base, with 9 bases between them. Per germline, CDR1 LGHNA and CDR2 YNFKEQ. The CDR3 totals 16 residues. The CDR3 loop reads CASSQDPSENTGELFY. Here the CDR3 DNA reads TGTGCCAGCAGCCAAGATCCTAGCGAGAACACCGGGGAGCTGTTTTAC.

The chain's CDR3 is CASSLAKWNEQFF. For the CDR3, the DNA is TGTGCCAGCAGCTTAGCCAAGTGGAATGAGCAGTTCTTC. The chain recombines TRBV7-2 with TRBJ2-1; D gene uncertain. The germline gives CDR1 SGHTA, CDR2 FQGNSA. V dropped 0 bases and J dropped 7 bases, with 7 bases sitting between them. The CDR3 is 13 amino acids.

In this sample, this clonotype turned up once. This is likely a read error, given that the CDR3 carries no conserved phenylalanine or tryptophan at its end. J is TRBJ1-5 and V is TRBV9; TRBD1 aligns across 7 bases. Germline CDR1 is SGDLS and CDR2 is YYNGEE. Trimming removed 2 bases from V and 2 bases from J; junction bases left unmatched: 4. The CDR3 runs 15 residues. The CDR3 DNA follows: TGTGCCAGCAGCGTGGGGACAGATGGCAATCAGCCCCAGCATGTT. This gives the protein CASSVGTDGNQPQHV.